In this sample, the clone carrying this T cell receptor beta chain turned up a few times. Antigen specificity is unknown. Extracted RNA was reverse transcribed into cDNA, the sequencing template. Here immunoSEQ multiplex PCR was the method, and the copy in TCRdb shows in-frame clones only, minus some. The table has fewer than 250,000 clones, less than 45% seen once; the top ten hold about 0.48%. These data are taken from a study of CD8+ T cells in alopecia areata. Background on the study: The investigators scored severity in treated patients by the percentage of affected scalp area.

Study conclusions and caveats: While tofacitinib was given, many expanded lesional clones persisted in scalp and blood.

Sample treatment: oral pan-JAK inhibitor, 5-10 mg twice daily. The clonotype originates from a human donor with alopecia areata. The sequencing here drew on CD4+ T cells sorted from blood, taken between weeks 30 and 35, from a patient treated with tofacitinib.

CDR3 residues: CASGPGGGTDTQYF. The CDR3 DNA sequence: TGTGCTAGTGGTCCCGGCGGGGGGACAGATACGCAGTATTTT. This rearrangement joins TRBV12-5 to TRBJ2-3; 8 bases fit TRBD2. The CDR3 has 14 amino acids. Trimming cost V 5 bases and J 3 bases; bases outside gene matches: 4. CDR1 is LGHNT, CDR2 FRNRAP, per germline.